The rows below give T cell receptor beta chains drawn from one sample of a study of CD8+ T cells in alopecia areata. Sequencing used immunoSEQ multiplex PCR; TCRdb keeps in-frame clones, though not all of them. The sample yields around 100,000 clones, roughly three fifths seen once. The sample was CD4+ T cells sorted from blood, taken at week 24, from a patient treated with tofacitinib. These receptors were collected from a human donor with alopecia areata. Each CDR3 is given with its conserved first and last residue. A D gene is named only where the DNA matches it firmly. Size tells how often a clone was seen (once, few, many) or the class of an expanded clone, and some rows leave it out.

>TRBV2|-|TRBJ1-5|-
TGTGCCAGCAGTGAAGCATCGCGTCAGCCCCAGCATTTT
CASSEASRQPQHF
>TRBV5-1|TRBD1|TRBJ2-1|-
TGCGCCAGCAGCTTTGGCTGGACAGGGTGGGGTAATGAGCAGTTCTTC
CASSFGWTGWGNEQFF
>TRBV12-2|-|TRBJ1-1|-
TGTGCAAGTCGCGCCCAATCGGGGCGCACTGAAGCTTTCTTT
CASRAQSGRTEAFF
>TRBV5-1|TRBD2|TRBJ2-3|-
TGCGCCAGCATCCCCGGGACTAGCGGCATGAGTAGAACAGATACGCAGTATTTT
CASIPGTSGMSRTDTQYF
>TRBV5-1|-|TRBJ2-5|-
TGCGCCAGCAGCTTGGGGGGTCTGGAGACCCAGTACTTC
CASSLGGLETQYF
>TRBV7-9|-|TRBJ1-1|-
TGTGCCAGCAGCTTAGCGCCCGCGAACACTGAAGCTTTCTTT
CASSLAPANTEAFF
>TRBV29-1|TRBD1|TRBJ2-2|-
TGCAGCGTGATGGGACAGCCGACCGGGGAGCTGTTTTTT
CSVMGQPTGELFF
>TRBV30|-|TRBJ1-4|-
TGTGCCTGGAGCCCTGGTGGGCCGGAAAAACTGTTTTTT
CAWSPGGPEKLFF
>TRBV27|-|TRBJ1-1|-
TGTGCCAGCAGGGGCGGGACGGATAACACTGAAGCTTTCTTT
CASRGGTDNTEAFF
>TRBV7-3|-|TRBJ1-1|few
TGTGCCAGCAGCCCCAGGCCGAACACTGAAGCTTTCTTT
CASSPRPNTEAFF
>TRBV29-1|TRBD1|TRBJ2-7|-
TGCAGCGTGAAGGACAGGATCTCCTACGAGCAGTACTTC
CSVKDRISYEQYF
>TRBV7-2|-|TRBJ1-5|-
TGTGCCAGCAGCTTTTTCAATCAGCCCCAGCATTTT
CASSFFNQPQHF
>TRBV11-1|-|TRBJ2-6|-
TGTGCCAGCAGCTTACAAGGTGGGGCCAACGTCCTGACTTTC
CASSLQGGANVLTF
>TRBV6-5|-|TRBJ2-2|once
TGTGCCAGCAGTTACTTTACCGGGGAGCTGTTTTTT
CASSYFTGELFF
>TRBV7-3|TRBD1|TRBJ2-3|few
TGTGCCAGCAGCCGACAGGGTACAGATACGCAGTATTTT
CASSRQGTDTQYF
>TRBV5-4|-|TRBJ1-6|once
TGTGCCAGCAGCTTTGGTGGGTCGACTGGTAATTCACCCCTCCACTTT
CASSFGGSTGNSPLHF
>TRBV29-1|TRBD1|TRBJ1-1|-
TGCAGCGTTACCCGACAGGGGAGGAACACTGAAGCTTTCTTT
CSVTRQGRNTEAFF
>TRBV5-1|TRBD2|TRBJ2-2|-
TGCGCCACCTCACTAGCGGGGCCGAACACCGGGGAGCTGTTTTTT
CATSLAGPNTGELFF
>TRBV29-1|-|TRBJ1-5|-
TGCAGCGTTGAAGAAGGAAGCAATCAGCCCCAGCATTTT
CSVEEGSNQPQHF
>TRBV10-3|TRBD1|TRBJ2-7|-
TGTGCCATCACATGCCGAGACAGGGAAGCTCCTTACGAGCAGTACTTC
CAITCRDREAPYEQYF
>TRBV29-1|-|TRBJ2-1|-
TGCAGCGTCGGACCGAGGGGCGATGAGCAGTTCTTC
CSVGPRGDEQFF
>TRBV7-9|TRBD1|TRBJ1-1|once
TGTGCCAGCAGCCGAAGGGGACAGGGGATCGGGTTAGCTTTCTTT
CASSRRGQGIGLAFF
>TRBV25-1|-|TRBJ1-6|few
TGTGCCAGCAGTGAATCGTCAGTGGGTAATTCACCCCTCCACTTT
CASSESSVGNSPLHF
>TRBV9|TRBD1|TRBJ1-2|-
TGTGCCAGCAGCGTAGACCTCTTACGGGACAGAACTAACTATGGCTACACCTTC
CASSVDLLRDRTNYGYTF
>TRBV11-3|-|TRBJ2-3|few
TGTGCCAGCAGCATCACAGGTCAAAGCACAGATACGCAGTATTTT
CASSITGQSTDTQYF
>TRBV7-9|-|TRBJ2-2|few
TGTGCCAGCAGCCAAGACAGGAACACCGGGGAGCTGTTTTTT
CASSQDRNTGELFF
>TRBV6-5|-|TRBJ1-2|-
TGTGCCAGCAGCCCGAGCCTTCAGGGTTGGAGGGGCTACACCTTC
CASSPSLQGWRGYTF